These 26 T cell receptor beta chains share one sample of origin, sequenced in a study of regulatory T cells in long-lasting Graves disease. Library construction for TCR beta used iRepertoire HTBI primers and Arm-PCR of CDR3 regions. TCRdb re-called the multiplex PCR reads with MiXCR, one entry per CDR3 protein. This sample has roughly 440,000 distinct CDR3 sequences, with roughly 15% found just once. Noted time point: newly diagnosed GD, antithyroid drugs for less than 3 months. From RNA extracted from PBMCs, the TCR library was made. Separately, the same data were catalogued under a study of T cells in Graves' hyperthyroidism and ophthalmopathy.

The sequencing used peripheral blood mononuclear cells (PBMCs), collected at new diagnosis, from a patient treated with antithyroid drugs. Receptor source: a woman aged 18-30 years with Graves disease.

In this sample, this clonotype turned up many times. The rearrangement uses TRBV7-6 and TRBJ2-1, with D unresolved. There are 15 residues in the CDR3. V shed 2 bases and J shed 6 bases, with 14 bases lying between them. CDR1 and CDR2 from the germline V gene are SGHVS and FNYEAQ. This CDR3 is CASSLNLVWGNEQFF. The CDR3 DNA reads as TGTGCCAGCAGCTTAAACCTCGTCTGGGGCAATGAGCAGTTCTTC.

In this sample, this clonotype turned up many times. CDR3: CASSPAGTGGADTQYF. CDR3 coding DNA: TGTGCCAGCTCACCCGCCGGGACAGGGGGCGCAGATACGCAGTATTTT. This chain joins TRBV18 and TRBJ2-3; TRBD1 aligns across 12 bases. The CDR3 consists of 16 residues. Losses at the gene ends were 3 bases for V and 4 bases for J; bases not matched to a gene: 5. CDR1 is KGHSH and CDR2 is LQKENI in the germline V gene.

This clonotype was seen repeatedly, ten times or more. The chain recombines TRBV20-1 with TRBJ2-7; 8 positions match TRBD2. Germline CDR1 reads DFQATT; CDR2 reads SNEGSKA (reference sequence). Germline trimming cut 3 bases from V and 3 bases from J; bases unmatched to any gene: 7. The CDR3 has 14 residues. The CDR3 is CSASGTRGDYEQYF. For the CDR3, the DNA is TGCAGTGCTAGCGGGACTAGGGGAGACTACGAGCAGTACTTC.

This clonotype has a count of ten or more. The chain is built from TRBV2 and TRBJ2-3; 11 nucleotides match TRBD2. In germline, CDR1 is SNHLY, CDR2 FYNNEI. The CDR3 is 17 residues long. V trimming: 4 bases; J trimming: 1 base; junction bases outside the gene matches: 7. CDR3 amino acids: CASSGLAGGLGTDTQYF. CDR3 DNA: TGTGCCAGCAGTGGCCTAGCGGGAGGTTTAGGCACAGATACGCAGTATTTT.

The chain employs TRBV4-2 and TRBJ2-3, with D possibly matching TRBD1 (6 bases). Germline loops: CDR1 LGHNA, CDR2 YNFKEQ. Trimming pared 1 base from V and 10 bases from J, leaving 18 bases between. The CDR3 has 15 residues. CDR3 in amino acids: CASSQGTEGKGSQYF. The CDR3 DNA follows: TGTGCCAGCAGCCAAGGGACAGAGGGGAAGGGGTCGCAGTATTTT.

This clonotype was detected many times. The chain is built from TRBV7-2 and TRBJ2-3, with 8 bases matching TRBD1. Losses at the gene ends were 5 bases for V and 4 bases for J; bases not matched to a gene: 5. Looked up from germline, CDR1 is SGHTA and CDR2 is FQGNSA. There are 14 residues in the CDR3. The DNA for the CDR3 is TGTGCCAGCAGCCCGGGACAGGAACCAGATACGCAGTATTTT. This translates into CASSPGQEPDTQYF.

This clonotype has more than one count but fewer than ten. This rearrangement joins TRBV7-2 to TRBJ2-1; D remains unclear. From germline, CDR1 is SGHTA and CDR2 FQGNSA. Trimming cost V 3 bases and J 12 bases, with 12 bases left between them. The CDR3 extends over 12 amino acids. DNA of the CDR3: TGTGCCAGCAGCTTTACACAAACTGGGCAGTTCTTC. Amino acids: CASSFTQTGQFF.

Many counts were recorded for this clonotype. J is TRBJ1-1 and V is TRBV2; unclear D gene. Germline CDR1 and CDR2: SNHLY and FYNNEI. The V and J ends lost 2 bases and 0 bases respectively, with 7 bases between them. The length of the CDR3 is 14 residues. CDR3 region: CASSESPMNTEAFF. CDR3 bases: TGTGCCAGCAGTGAAAGTCCGATGAACACTGAAGCTTTCTTT.

This clonotype was recorded many times. The rearrangement links TRBV7-2 to TRBJ2-2; perhaps TRBD2 as D (6 bases). In germline, CDR1 is SGHTA, CDR2 FQGNSA. V gave up 5 bases and J gave up 8 bases, with 15 bases separating them. The CDR3 consists of 14 residues. This chain's CDR3 is CASSTRDLRGELFF. The CDR3, as DNA: TGTGCCAGCAGCACCCGGGACTTGAGGGGGGAGCTGTTTTTT.

The chain links TRBV27 to TRBJ1-3, with 12 positions matching TRBD1. There are 21 residues in the CDR3. Per the germline V gene, CDR1 is MNHEY and CDR2 is SMNVEV (reference sequence). V shed 4 bases and J 0 bases; nucleotides not matched to a gene: 16. The CDR3 protein is CASSSTRDRGRSITSGNTIYF. For the CDR3, the DNA is TGTGCCAGCAGTTCAACCCGGGACAGGGGGCGTTCAATAACCTCTGGAAACACCATATATTTT.

This clonotype was counted many times. V gene TRBV20-1 combines with J gene TRBJ2-1, with D maybe TRBD1 (6 bases). This CDR3 region has 13 residues. Germline V gene sequence: CDR1 DFQATT, CDR2 SNEGSKA (reference sequence). CDR3 loop: CSQRGTSYNEQFF. In nucleotides, the CDR3 is TGCAGCCAAAGAGGGACATCCTACAATGAGCAGTTCTTC.

This clonotype was seen at least ten times. This rearrangement joins TRBV18 to TRBJ1-2; D unclear. The V and J ends lost 0 bases and 8 bases respectively, with 10 bases between them. In germline, CDR1 is KGHSH, CDR2 LQKENI. The CDR3 covers 13 residues. Written as DNA, the CDR3 is TGTGCCAGCTCACCACCCCTAGAGGAAGGCTACACCTTC. This translates into CASSPPLEEGYTF.

V usage is TRBV27 and J usage is TRBJ1-2; 9 bases are a match to TRBD1. Trimming took 4 bases from V and 6 from J; bases not matched to a gene: 9. The CDR3 contains 15 residues. Germline CDR1 reads MNHEY; CDR2 reads SMNVEV (reference sequence). The CDR3 is CASSSTLGTGNGYTF. The CDR3 coding sequence is TGTGCCAGCAGTTCTACACTCGGGACAGGGAATGGCTACACCTTC.

The CDR3 here is CASTRTGQQETQYF. The DNA of the CDR3 is TGTGCCAGTACTAGGACAGGCCAACAAGAGACCCAGTACTTC. V gene TRBV27 combines with J gene TRBJ2-5; 7 nucleotides align to TRBD1. CDR1 and CDR2 (germline): MNHEY, SMNVEV (reference sequence). The V gene end was trimmed by 9 bases and the J gene end by 2 bases; junction bases not matched to a gene: 9. The length of the CDR3 is 14 residues.

A note on this clonotype: A far larger clone lies a single base away; this is likely a read error. The chain's CDR3 is CASIVDGEAFF. CDR3 DNA sequence: TGTGCCAGCATTGTTGACGGTGAAGCTTTCTTT. The V and J genes are TRBV12-3 or TRBV12-4 and TRBJ2-3; D is undetermined. The J call may not be correct, given that the DNA end is closer to TRBJ1-1. This CDR3 has 11 amino acids.

A remark on this clonotype: A much larger clone differs by one base, so this may be a read error. The V gene is TRBV12-3 or TRBV12-4, the J gene TRBJ2-7, with 14 bases fitting TRBD2. With 6 bases clipped from V and 6 bases from J, the junction kept 4 bases outside the gene matches. The CDR3 spans 14 residues. CDR3 region: CASSLTSGGAEQYF. Written as DNA, the CDR3 is TGTGCCAGCAGCCTGACTAGCGGGGGGGCCGAGCAGTACTTC.

This clonotype has only a few counts. The DNA for the CDR3 is TGTGCCAGCAGTCCTAACAGAATCCGGACGGGAAGGACTGGAAACACCATATATTTT. It is translated as CASSPNRIRTGRTGNTIYF. This chain links TRBV28 with TRBJ1-3; D ambiguous. The CDR3 is made up of 19 amino acids. V was trimmed by 5 bases and J by 2 bases, leaving 25 bases between them. CDR1 MDHEN and CDR2 SYDVKM come from the germline V gene.

Points on this clonotype: With a far larger clone one base away, a read error is the likely cause. The V gene is TRBV7-9, the J gene TRBJ2-7, with 7 bases matching TRBD2. CDR1 is SEHNR, CDR2 FQNEAQ, per germline (reference sequence). The ends lost 4 bases at V and 7 bases at J; junction bases unmatched: 13. CDR3 length: 15 residues. CDR3 in DNA: TGTGCCAGCAGCTCCGGCGGGAGCTTCTACAATGAGCAGTACTTC. This gives the protein CASSSGGSFYNEQYF.

In its sample, this clonotype was seen many times. This sequence joins TRBV28 and TRBJ2-3; no firm D call. The CDR3 has 15 amino acids. Germline CDR1 and CDR2: MDHEN and SYDVKM. The V gene lost 2 bases and the J gene lost 4 bases, with 13 bases spanning the gap. The CDR3 DNA reads as TGTGCCAGCAGTTTACCGGGCGGAGAGGCAGATACGCAGTATTTT. This gives the protein CASSLPGGEADTQYF.

This clonotype was counted ten times or more. Written as DNA, the CDR3 is TGTGCCTGGGGCGGGAGCAGGGATACGCAGTATTTT. Its translation is CAWGGSRDTQYF. J is TRBJ2-3 and V is TRBV30; 7 bases align to TRBD2. CDR1 GTSNPN and CDR2 SVGIG come from the germline V gene (reference sequence). V was pared by 5 bases and J by 6 bases, with 5 bases of the junction left unmatched. The CDR3 contains 12 residues. The full variable domain, its missing parts supplied by reference TRBV30 and TRBJ2-3, is SQTIHQWPATLVQPVGSPLSLECTVEGTSNPNLYWYRQAAGRGLQLLFYSVGIGQISSEVPQNLSASRPQDRQFILSSKKLLLSDSGFYLCAWGGSRDTQYFGPGTRLTVL.

There are many counts of this clonotype. The V and J genes are TRBV5-1 and TRBJ2-7; no definite D call. Germline CDR1 SGHRS, CDR2 YFSETQ. The CDR3 covers 13 residues. The V end was cut by 2 bases, the J end by 2 bases, with 8 bases between. The CDR3 DNA reads as TGCGCCAGCAGCTTCGCCCAAACCTACGAGCAGTACTTC. Amino acid sequence: CASSFAQTYEQYF.

This clonotype occurred a few times. The chain uses TRBV6-5 and TRBJ1-2; 11 bases fit TRBD1. V shed 2 bases and J 4 bases; nucleotides not matched to a gene: 3. The germline V gene encodes CDR1 MNHEY and CDR2 SVGAGI. The CDR3 is 15 residues long. CDR3 protein: CASSYRTGGSYGYTF. The CDR3, as DNA: TGTGCCAGCAGTTACAGGACAGGGGGCTCCTATGGCTACACCTTC.

This clonotype was seen many times. The rearrangement links TRBV12-3 or TRBV12-4 to TRBJ2-6, with TRBD1 identical over 7 bases. The CDR3 extends over 15 amino acids. Trimming cost V 7 bases and J 4 bases; bases outside gene matches: 7. CDR3 nucleotides: TGTGCCAGCACCGCGACAGGGTTCGGGGCCAACGTCCTGACTTTC. Protein sequence: CASTATGFGANVLTF.

This clonotype has a handful of counts. The chain links TRBV6-1 to TRBJ2-7, with no clear D. The V end was cut by 6 bases, the J end by 2 bases, with 17 bases between. The CDR3 has 15 residues. Germline CDR1 is MNHNS and CDR2 is SASEGT. The CDR3 DNA reads as TGTGCCAGCAGGTATCAAGCTGATATGACCTACGAGCAGTACTTC. It codes for CASRYQADMTYEQYF.

This clonotype was detected many times. The V and J genes are TRBV20-1 and TRBJ2-7; the D gene is possibly TRBD2 (6 bases). V was trimmed by 6 bases and J by 3 bases, leaving 18 bases between them. The CDR3 is 14 residues long. Germline V lookup: CDR1 DFQATT, CDR2 SNEGSKA (reference sequence). CDR3 nucleotides: TGCAGTGCCACTGGGAGGTCGGGGATCTACGAGCAGTACTTC. Translated, it gives CSATGRSGIYEQYF.

This rearrangement joins TRBV18 to TRBJ1-3; the D gene is possibly TRBD1 (5 bases). CDR1 is KGHSH, CDR2 LQKENI, per germline. CDR3 length equals 14 residues. V lost 4 bases and J 1 base, leaving 8 bases between the germline ends. CDR3 nucleotide sequence: TGTGCCAGCTCACGGACACAATCTGGAAACACCATATATTTT. This translates into CASSRTQSGNTIYF.